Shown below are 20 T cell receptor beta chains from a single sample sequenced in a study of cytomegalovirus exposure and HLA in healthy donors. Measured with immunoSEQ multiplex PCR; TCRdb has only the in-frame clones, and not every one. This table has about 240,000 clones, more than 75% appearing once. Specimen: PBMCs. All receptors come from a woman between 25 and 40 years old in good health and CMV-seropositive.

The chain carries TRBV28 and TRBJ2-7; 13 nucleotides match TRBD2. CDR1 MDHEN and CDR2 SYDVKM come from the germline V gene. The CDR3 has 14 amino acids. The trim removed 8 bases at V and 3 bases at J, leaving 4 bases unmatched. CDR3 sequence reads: CASRTSGSIYEQYF. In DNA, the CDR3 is TGTGCCAGCCGGACTAGCGGGAGTATCTACGAGCAGTACTTC.

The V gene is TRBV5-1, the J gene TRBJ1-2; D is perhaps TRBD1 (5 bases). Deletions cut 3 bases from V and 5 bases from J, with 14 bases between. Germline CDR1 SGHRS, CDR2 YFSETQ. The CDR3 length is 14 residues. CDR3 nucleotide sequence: TGCGCCAGCAGCTCGACCCAGGGATGGTATGGCTACACCTTC. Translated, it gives CASSSTQGWYGYTF. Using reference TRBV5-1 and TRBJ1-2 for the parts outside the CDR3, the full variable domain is KAGVTQTPRYLIKTRGQQVTLSCSPISGHRSVSWYQQTPGQGLQFLFEYFSETQRNKGNFPGRFSGRQFSNSRSEMNVSTLELGDSALYLCASSSTQGWYGYTFGSGTRLTVV.

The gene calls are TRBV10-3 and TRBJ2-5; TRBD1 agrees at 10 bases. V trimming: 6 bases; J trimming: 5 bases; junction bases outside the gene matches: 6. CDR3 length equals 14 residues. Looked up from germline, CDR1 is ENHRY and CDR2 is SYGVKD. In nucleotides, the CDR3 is TGTGCCATCAGGCCTGGGACAGGGGACGAGACCCAGTACTTC. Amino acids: CAIRPGTGDETQYF.

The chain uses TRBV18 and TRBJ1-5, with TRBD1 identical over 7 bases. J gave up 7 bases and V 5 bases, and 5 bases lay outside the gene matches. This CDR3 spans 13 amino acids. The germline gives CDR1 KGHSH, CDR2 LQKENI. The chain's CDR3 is CASSVDRDQPQHF. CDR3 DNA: TGTGCCAGCTCAGTAGACAGGGACCAGCCCCAGCATTTT.

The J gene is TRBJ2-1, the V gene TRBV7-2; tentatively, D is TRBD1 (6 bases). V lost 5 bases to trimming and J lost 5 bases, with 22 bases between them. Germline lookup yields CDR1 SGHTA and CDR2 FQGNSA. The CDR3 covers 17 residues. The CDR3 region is CASSLAGQTSWHNEQFF. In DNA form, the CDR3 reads TGTGCCAGCAGCCTCGCCGGACAGACGTCCTGGCACAATGAGCAGTTCTTC.

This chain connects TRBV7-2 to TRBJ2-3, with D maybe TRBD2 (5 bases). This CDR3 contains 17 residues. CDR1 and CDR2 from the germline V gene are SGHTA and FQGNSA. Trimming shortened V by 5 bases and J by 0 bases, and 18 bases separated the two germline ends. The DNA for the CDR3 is TGTGCCAGCAGCCCTCAGACAAAGCGGAGTAGCACAGATACGCAGTATTTT. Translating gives CASSPQTKRSSTDTQYF.

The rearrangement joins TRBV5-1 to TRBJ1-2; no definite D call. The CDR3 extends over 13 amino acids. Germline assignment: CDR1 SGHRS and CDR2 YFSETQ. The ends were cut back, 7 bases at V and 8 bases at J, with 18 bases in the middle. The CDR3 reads CASLNETIGGYTF. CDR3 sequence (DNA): TGCGCCAGCCTCAACGAGACTATAGGGGGCTACACCTTC. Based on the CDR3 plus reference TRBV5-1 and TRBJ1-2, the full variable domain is KAGVTQTPRYLIKTRGQQVTLSCSPISGHRSVSWYQQTPGQGLQFLFEYFSETQRNKGNFPGRFSGRQFSNSRSEMNVSTLELGDSALYLCASLNETIGGYTFGSGTRLTVV.

The CDR3 is CASSLVGGPSYEQYF. The CDR3 DNA follows: TGTGCCAGCAGCTTGGTGGGAGGGCCAAGCTACGAGCAGTACTTC. V gene TRBV7-2 combines with J gene TRBJ2-7; TRBD2 aligns across 7 bases. V lost 3 bases to trimming and J lost 3 bases; unmatched junction nucleotides: 8. Germline loops: CDR1 SGHTA, CDR2 FQGNSA. CDR3 length: 15 amino acids. The full variable domain, its missing parts supplied by reference TRBV7-2 and TRBJ2-7, is GAGVSQSPSNKVTEKGKDVELRCDPISGHTALYWYRQSLGQGLEFLIYFQGNSAPDKSGLPSDRFSAERTGGSVSTLTIQRTQQEDSAVYLCASSLVGGPSYEQYFGPGTRLTVT.

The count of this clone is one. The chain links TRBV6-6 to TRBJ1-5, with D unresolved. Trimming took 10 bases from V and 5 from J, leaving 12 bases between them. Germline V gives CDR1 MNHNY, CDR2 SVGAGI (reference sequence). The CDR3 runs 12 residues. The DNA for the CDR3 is TGTGCCACCGCCAGAGACTATCAGCCCCAGCATTTT. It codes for CATARDYQPQHF.

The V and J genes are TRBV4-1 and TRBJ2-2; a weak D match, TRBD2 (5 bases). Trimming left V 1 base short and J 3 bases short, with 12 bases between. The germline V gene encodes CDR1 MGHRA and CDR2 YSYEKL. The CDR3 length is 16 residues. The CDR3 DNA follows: TGCGCCAGCAGCCAAGGGTTCGCGGGCTACACCGGGGAGCTGTTTTTT. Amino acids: CASSQGFAGYTGELFF.

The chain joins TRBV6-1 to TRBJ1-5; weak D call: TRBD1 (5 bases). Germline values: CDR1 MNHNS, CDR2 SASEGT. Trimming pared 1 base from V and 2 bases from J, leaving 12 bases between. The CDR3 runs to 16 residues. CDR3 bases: TGTGCCAGCAGTGAAGGCGGGGGATGGGGCAATCAGCCCCAGCATTTT. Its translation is CASSEGGGWGNQPQHF.

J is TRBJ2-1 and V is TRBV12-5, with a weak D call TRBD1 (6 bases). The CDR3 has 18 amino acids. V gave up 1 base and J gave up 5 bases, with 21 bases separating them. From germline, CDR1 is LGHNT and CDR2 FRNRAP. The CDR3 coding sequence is TGTGCTAGTGGTTTGGCCACCTACCCCCCCCGGGACAACAATGAGCAGTTCTTC. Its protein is CASGLATYPPRDNNEQFF.

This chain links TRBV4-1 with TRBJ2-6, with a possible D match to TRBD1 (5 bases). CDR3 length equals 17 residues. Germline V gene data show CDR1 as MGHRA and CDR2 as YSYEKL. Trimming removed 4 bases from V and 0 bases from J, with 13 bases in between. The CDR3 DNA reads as TGCGCCAGCAGCCTGAACCCCCAGGGCTCTGGGGCCAACGTCCTGACTTTC. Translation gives CASSLNPQGSGANVLTF.

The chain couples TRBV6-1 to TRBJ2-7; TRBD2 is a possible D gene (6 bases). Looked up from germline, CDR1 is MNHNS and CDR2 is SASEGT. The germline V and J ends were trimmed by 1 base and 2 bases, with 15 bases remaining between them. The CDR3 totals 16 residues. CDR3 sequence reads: CASSEVLRAGPYEQYF. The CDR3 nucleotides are TGTGCCAGCAGTGAAGTGTTGAGGGCGGGACCCTACGAGCAGTACTTC.

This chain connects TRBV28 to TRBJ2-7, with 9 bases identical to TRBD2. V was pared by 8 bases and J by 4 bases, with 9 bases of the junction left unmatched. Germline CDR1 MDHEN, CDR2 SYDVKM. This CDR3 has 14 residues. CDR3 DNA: TGTGCCAGCCGCCGACTAGCGGAACTTTACGAGCAGTACTTC. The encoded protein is CASRRLAELYEQYF.

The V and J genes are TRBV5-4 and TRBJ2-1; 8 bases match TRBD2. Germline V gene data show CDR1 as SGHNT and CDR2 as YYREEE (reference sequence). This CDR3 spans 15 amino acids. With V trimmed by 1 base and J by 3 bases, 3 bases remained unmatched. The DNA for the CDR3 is TGTGCCAGCAGCTTGACTAGCGGACTCTACAATGAGCAGTTCTTC. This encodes CASSLTSGLYNEQFF.

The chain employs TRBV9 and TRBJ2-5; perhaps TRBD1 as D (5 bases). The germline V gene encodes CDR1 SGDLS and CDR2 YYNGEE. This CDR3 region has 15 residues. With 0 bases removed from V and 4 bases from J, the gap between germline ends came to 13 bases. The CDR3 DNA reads TGTGCCAGCAGCGTAGTACCGCAGGGAACAGAGACCCAGTACTTC. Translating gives CASSVVPQGTETQYF.

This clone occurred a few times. The CDR3 coding sequence is TGTGCCAGCAGTGAATCGGTTGAGGCAGGGGGCTTATTTGGCTACACCTTC. As protein: CASSESVEAGGLFGYTF. The chain joins TRBV6-1 to TRBJ1-2; 8 bases match TRBD1. The CDR3 consists of 17 residues. Unmatched junction bases numbered 15, after V lost 2 bases and J lost 7 bases. Germline V CDR1 and CDR2: MNHNS, SASEGT.

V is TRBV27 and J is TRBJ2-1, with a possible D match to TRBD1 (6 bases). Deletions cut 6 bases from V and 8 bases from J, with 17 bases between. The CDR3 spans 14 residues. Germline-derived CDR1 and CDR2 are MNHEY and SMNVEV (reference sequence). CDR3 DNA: TGTGCCAGCAGCCGATTGACAGGTCTGGATGAGCAGTTCTTC. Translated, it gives CASSRLTGLDEQFF.

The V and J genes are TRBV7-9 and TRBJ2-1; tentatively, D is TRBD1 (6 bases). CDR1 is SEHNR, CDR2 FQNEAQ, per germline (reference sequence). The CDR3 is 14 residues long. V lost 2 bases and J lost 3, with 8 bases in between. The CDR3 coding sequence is TGTGCCAGCAGCTTAAAAGGGGGCTACAATGAGCAGTTCTTC. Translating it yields CASSLKGGYNEQFF.